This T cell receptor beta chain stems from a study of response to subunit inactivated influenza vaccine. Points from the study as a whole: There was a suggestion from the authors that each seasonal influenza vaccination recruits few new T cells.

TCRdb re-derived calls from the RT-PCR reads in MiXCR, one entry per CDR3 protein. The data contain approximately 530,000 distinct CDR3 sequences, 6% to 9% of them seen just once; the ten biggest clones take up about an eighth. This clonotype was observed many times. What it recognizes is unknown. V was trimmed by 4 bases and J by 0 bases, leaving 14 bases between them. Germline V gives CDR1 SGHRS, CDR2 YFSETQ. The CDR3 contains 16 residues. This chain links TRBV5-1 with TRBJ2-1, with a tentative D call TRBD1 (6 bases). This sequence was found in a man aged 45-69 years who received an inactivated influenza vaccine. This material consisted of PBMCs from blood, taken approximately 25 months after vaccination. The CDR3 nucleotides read TGCGCCAGCAGCCTTACAGGGTCTCACTCCTACAATGAGCAGTTCTTC. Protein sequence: CASSLTGSHSYNEQFF.